The clone carrying this TCR beta chain occurred a few times. Its target is unknown. The PCR ran on 60 Vbeta and 13 Jbeta primers. Clones were read by immunoSEQ multiplex PCR, and TCRdb kept only the in-frame ones, dropping some. The repertoire holds about 140,000 clones, with approximately 82% as singletons. The data were taken from a study of cytomegalovirus exposure and HLA in healthy donors. Study conclusions and caveats: Specificity for CMV antigens was confirmed in vitro for three of the CMV-associated chains. Prior analysis indicated that the majority of TCR beta V segments exhibited productivity approximately 87% or approximately 30% of the time. When presence/absence was analysed, sequencing depth was taken to be roughly uniform across donors.

CDR1 is MNHEY and CDR2 is SMNVEV in the germline V gene (reference sequence). The CDR3 length is 16 residues. J lost 6 bases, V lost 4 bases, and 12 bases had no gene match. The receptor comes from a woman aged 55-69 years in good health and CMV-seropositive. The chain has TRBV27 and TRBJ2-3; 8 nucleotides line up with TRBD1. Source material: PBMCs. The CDR3 here is CASSSHFRGLTDTQYF. Here the CDR3 DNA reads TGTGCCAGCAGTTCCCATTTCAGGGGGCTGACGGATACGCAGTATTTT.